Presented here are 30 T cell receptor beta chains from one specimen sequenced in a study of blood T cells in healthy people across ages. For the second PCR, which ran for about 6 to 12 cycles, a sample-barcoded 5' primer and a J-beta primer mix were used. TCRdb reprocessed the 5' RACE reads via MiXCR and lists one record per CDR3 protein. The repertoire holds hundreds of thousands of distinct CDR3 sequences, with approximately 29% as singletons. The sample comprised blood. Source of these receptors: a woman aged 80 or older in good health.

In its sample, this clonotype was seen many times. The V gene is TRBV5-1, the J gene TRBJ1-6; 8 nucleotides agree with TRBD1. Germline CDR1 is SGHRS and CDR2 is YFSETQ. The CDR3 has 16 residues. V lost 4 bases, J lost 6 bases, and 9 bases stayed unmatched. The CDR3 region is CASSPDGQGGNSPLHF. CDR3 in DNA: TGCGCCAGCAGCCCGGACGGACAGGGAGGTAATTCACCCCTCCACTTT.

In DNA form, the CDR3 reads TGCAGTGCTAGATTGGTAGACGGCGGGGAGCTGTTTTTT. It encodes CSARLVDGGELFF. This chain links TRBV20-1 with TRBJ2-2, with D uncertain. The CDR3 sequence is 13 residues long. CDR1 and CDR2 from the germline V gene are DFQATT and SNEGSKA (reference sequence). V shed 2 bases and J shed 7 bases, with 11 bases lying between them.

Points on this clonotype: This sequence may be a read error, since a much larger clone differs from it by one base. The V and J genes are TRBV7-2 and TRBJ1-5; D might be TRBD1 (5 bases). Trimming took 0 bases from V and 1 from J, leaving 7 bases between them. Germline V CDR1 and CDR2: SGHTA, FQGNSA. CDR3 size: 15 residues. CDR3 loop: CASSLADRSNQPQHF. DNA of the CDR3: TGTGCCAGCAGCTTAGCAGACAGAAGCAATCAGCCCCAGCATTTT.

V usage is TRBV20-1 and J usage is TRBJ1-5, with D possibly TRBD1 on 5 matching bases. The CDR3 is made up of 13 amino acids. V lost 2 bases and J 7 bases, leaving 12 bases between the germline ends. CDR1 and CDR2 from the germline V gene are DFQATT and SNEGSKA (reference sequence). The DNA for the CDR3 is TGCAGTGCTAGAAGGCAGGGTCCGCAGCCCCAGCATTTT. Protein: CSARRQGPQPQHF.

This clonotype was seen ten or more times. V usage is TRBV6-1 and J usage is TRBJ2-3; no firm D call. The V end was cut by 6 bases, the J end by 1 base, with 20 bases between. Per germline, CDR1 MNHNS and CDR2 SASEGT. The CDR3 extends over 17 amino acids. CDR3 sequence (DNA): TGTGCCAGCAGCAAGAGAAGGCTGACTTCTGGCACAGATACGCAGTATTTT. It specifies CASSKRRLTSGTDTQYF.

The CDR3 DNA sequence: TGTGCCAGCAGCTTAGCCGCGGTATGGAATGAGCAGTTCTTC. Translated: CASSLAAVWNEQFF. V usage is TRBV7-9 and J usage is TRBJ2-1; D remains unclear. The V end was cut by 0 bases, the J end by 7 bases, with 10 bases between. CDR3 size: 14 residues. Germline values: CDR1 SEHNR, CDR2 FQNEAQ (reference sequence).

The J gene is TRBJ2-2, the V gene TRBV6-2 or TRBV6-3; TRBD2 matches at 10 bases. The CDR3 length is 17 residues. Germline loops: CDR1 MNHEY, CDR2 SVGEGT. V lost 2 bases to trimming and J lost 4 bases; unmatched junction nucleotides: 7. The CDR3, as DNA: TGTGCCAGCAGTTACGAAGCGGGGGGGCCGATCACCGGGGAGCTGTTTTTT. Translating gives CASSYEAGGPITGELFF.

The chain is built from TRBV5-1 and TRBJ2-2, with unresolved D. Trimming removed 4 bases from V and 6 bases from J, with 10 bases in between. The CDR3 is 13 residues long. In germline, CDR1 is SGHRS, CDR2 YFSETQ. CDR3 in DNA: TGCGCCAGCAGCCCGAGGAAAGCCGGGGAGCTGTTTTTT. Its translation: CASSPRKAGELFF. Full variable domain (remainder filled in from reference TRBV5-1 and TRBJ2-2): KAGVTQTPRYLIKTRGQQVTLSCSPISGHRSVSWYQQTPGQGLQFLFEYFSETQRNKGNFPGRFSGRQFSNSRSEMNVSTLELGDSALYLCASSPRKAGELFFGEGSRLTVL.

This clonotype was seen a handful of times. This chain uses TRBV20-1 with TRBJ2-3, with 14 bases fitting TRBD2. J gave up 5 bases and V 3 bases, and 4 bases lay outside the gene matches. Germline assignment: CDR1 DFQATT and CDR2 SNEGSKA (reference sequence). This CDR3 spans 15 amino acids. The CDR3 reads CSARVGLAGVDTQYF. The CDR3 DNA is TGCAGTGCTAGGGTGGGACTAGCGGGGGTAGATACGCAGTATTTT.

This clonotype was detected once. The gene calls are TRBV5-1 and TRBJ1-1; D gene uncertain. V lost 1 base and J lost 1, with 8 bases in between. In germline, CDR1 is SGHRS, CDR2 YFSETQ. The CDR3 contains 14 residues. CDR3 DNA sequence: TGCGCCAGCAGCTTGCCCGGTGGGAACACTGAAGCTTTCTTT. Amino acid sequence: CASSLPGGNTEAFF.

This clonotype was picked up many times. The chain couples TRBV5-1 to TRBJ1-2; the D gene is possibly TRBD1 (5 bases). The CDR3 is 13 residues long. V lost 0 bases to trimming and J lost 7 bases, with 10 bases between them. In germline, CDR1 is SGHRS, CDR2 YFSETQ. As DNA, the CDR3 is TGCGCCAGCAGCTTGGAGGCAGGGCTTGGCTACACCTTC. It encodes CASSLEAGLGYTF.

This chain connects TRBV27 to TRBJ2-3; 7 nucleotides agree with TRBD2. The CDR3 has 18 residues. The germline CDR1 and CDR2 sequences are MNHEY and SMNVEV (reference sequence). V trimming: 5 bases; J trimming: 1 base; junction bases outside the gene matches: 15. This CDR3 is CASSPRKLAAGGTDTQYF. The CDR3 nucleotides are TGTGCCAGCAGTCCCAGAAAACTAGCTGCGGGGGGCACAGATACGCAGTATTTT.

This clonotype has at least ten counts. The CDR3 bases are TGTGCCAGCAGTTCCTTAGCGGTCCTGGGCGAGACCCAGTACTTC. It yields the protein CASSSLAVLGETQYF. The V gene is TRBV27, the J gene TRBJ2-5, with D perhaps TRBD2 (6 bases). CDR1 and CDR2 from the germline V gene are MNHEY and SMNVEV (reference sequence). The CDR3 consists of 15 residues. The V end was cut by 4 bases, the J end by 5 bases, with 17 bases between.

This clonotype has only one observation. The chain carries TRBV20-1 and TRBJ1-2; 8 nucleotides match TRBD1. Germline values: CDR1 DFQATT, CDR2 SNEGSKA (reference sequence). V was clipped by 3 bases and J by 4 bases; unmatched bases: 7. The CDR3 runs to 14 residues. The DNA of the CDR3 is TGCAGTGCTAGCCGGGACAGGAATTTCTATGGCTACACCTTC. This sequence encodes CSASRDRNFYGYTF.

This clonotype was seen more than once but under ten times. It may be a read error: a sequence one base away is much more abundant. Here the CDR3 reads CAIRESKGTDTQYF. The CDR3 DNA is TGTGCCATCAGGGAGTCGAAGGGCACAGATACGCAGTATTTT. The chain uses TRBV10-3 and TRBJ2-3; the D is unclear. Germline CDR1 is ENHRY and CDR2 is SYGVKD. The CDR3 length is 14 residues.

This clonotype was counted at least ten times. The genes are TRBV7-2 and TRBJ1-5; D may be TRBD1 (5 bases). The CDR3 has 18 residues. The germline V gene encodes CDR1 SGHTA and CDR2 FQGNSA. V lost 3 bases to trimming and J lost 0 bases, with 18 bases between them. This chain's CDR3 is CASSFSPYVGDSNQPQHF. For the CDR3, the DNA is TGTGCCAGCAGCTTCTCCCCGTATGTAGGGGATAGCAATCAGCCCCAGCATTTT.

In its sample, this clonotype was seen many times. The V and J genes are TRBV30 and TRBJ2-7; the D gene could be TRBD1 or TRBD2 (5 bases each). The length of the CDR3 is 15 residues. CDR1 is GTSNPN, CDR2 SVGIG, per germline (reference sequence). V was clipped by 0 bases and J by 9 bases, with 21 bases between them. CDR3 sequence reads: CAWSVHLTGTVGQYF. The CDR3 region has the DNA TGTGCCTGGAGTGTACATCTTACGGGGACGGTGGGGCAGTACTTC.

This clonotype was seen a few times. This sequence joins TRBV2 and TRBJ1-3; perhaps TRBD1 as D (6 bases). Per germline, CDR1 SNHLY and CDR2 FYNNEI. CDR3 length: 13 amino acids. V lost 7 bases to trimming and J lost 4 bases, with 11 bases between them. The CDR3 coding sequence is TGTGCCAGCATCGGGACACTAGGAAACACCATATATTTT. Translated, it gives CASIGTLGNTIYF.

This clonotype appeared many times. A read error may account for a junction end that differs from germline. The chain links TRBV20-1 to TRBJ2-1; unclear D gene. The CDR3 consists of 14 residues. Per germline, CDR1 DFQATT and CDR2 SNEGSKA (reference sequence). The CDR3, as DNA: TGCAGTGCCAGAGCGCCCTCATACTACAATGAGCAGTTCTTC. Its protein is CSARAPSYYNEQFF.

The rearrangement uses TRBV20-1 and TRBJ2-3, with D unresolved. Trimming removed 0 bases at V and 3 bases at J, with 7 bases between. CDR3 length equals 13 residues. Germline CDR1 and CDR2: DFQATT and SNEGSKA (reference sequence). CDR3 DNA sequence: TGCAGTGCTAGAGAACTCTTGACAGATACGCAGTATTTT. It specifies CSARELLTDTQYF.

This clonotype appeared many times. The genes are TRBV7-3 and TRBJ2-5, with D maybe TRBD2 (6 bases). The V and J ends lost 5 bases and 10 bases respectively, with 17 bases between them. This CDR3 has 13 residues. Germline loops: CDR1 SGHTA, CDR2 FQGTGA. The CDR3 nucleotides read TGTGCCAGCAGCCGGGACTCGCGAGGGGACCAGTACTTC. This sequence encodes CASSRDSRGDQYF.

The rearrangement uses TRBV15 and TRBJ2-5; no definite D call. TRBJ2-7 matches the DNA end more closely, so the J call is doubtful. CDR3 length: 12 amino acids. Looked up from germline, CDR1 is LNHNV and CDR2 is YYDKDF (reference sequence). DNA for the CDR3: TGTGCCACCAGCAGCGGAGTAAGCGAGCAGTACTTC. Protein: CATSSGVSEQYF.

This clonotype has ten or more counts. The chain joins TRBV5-1 to TRBJ2-3; D uncertain. The CDR3 is 12 residues long. The V gene's germline CDR1 is SGHRS and CDR2 YFSETQ. V lost 4 bases and J 6 bases, leaving 9 bases between the germline ends. CDR3 amino acids: CASSPNIDTQYF. In nucleotides, the CDR3 is TGCGCCAGCAGCCCGAACATCGATACGCAGTATTTT.

This clonotype was observed at least ten times. The rearrangement joins TRBV10-3 to TRBJ2-5, with D perhaps being TRBD1 or TRBD2 (5 bases each). The V end lost 3 bases, the J end lost 2 bases, and 13 bases lay between the germline ends. The CDR3 consists of 15 residues. Germline V gene data show CDR1 as ENHRY and CDR2 as SYGVKD. In DNA form, the CDR3 reads TGTGCCATCAGTGATGCCGGGACGTATCAAGAGACCCAGTACTTC. Its translation is CAISDAGTYQETQYF.

The chain joins TRBV20-1 to TRBJ2-1; the match to TRBD2 covers 12 bases. Germline CDR1 reads DFQATT; CDR2 reads SNEGSKA (reference sequence). V trimming: 0 bases; J trimming: 4 bases; junction bases outside the gene matches: 4. This CDR3 region has 16 residues. CDR3 nucleotide sequence: TGCAGTGCTAGAGACCCACTAGCGGGGGGTTACAATGAGCAGTTCTTC. Its protein is CSARDPLAGGYNEQFF.

J is TRBJ1-1 and V is TRBV4-1, with 8 bases matching TRBD1. The CDR3 contains 15 residues. The ends lost 4 bases at V and 1 base at J; junction bases unmatched: 5. CDR1 MGHRA and CDR2 YSYEKL come from the germline V gene. This CDR3 reads CASSRSGTGNTEAFF. The DNA for the CDR3 is TGCGCCAGCAGCCGATCCGGGACAGGGAACACTGAAGCTTTCTTT.

The V gene is TRBV30, the J gene TRBJ1-5; possible D gene TRBD1, 6 bases. Germline CDR1 GTSNPN, CDR2 SVGIG (reference sequence). CDR3 length: 16 amino acids. V dropped 1 base and J dropped 1 base, with 14 bases sitting between them. The CDR3 DNA reads as TGTGCCTGGAGTGACCAGGGGCTGCGAAGCAATCAGCCCCAGCATTTT. Amino acids: CAWSDQGLRSNQPQHF.

This clonotype was detected ten times or more. The rearrangement links TRBV15 to TRBJ2-1; the D is unclear. The CDR3 has 13 amino acids. The germline V gene has CDR1 LNHNV and CDR2 YYDKDF (reference sequence). Trimming removed 0 bases from V and 10 bases from J, with 10 bases in between. The CDR3 loop reads CATSRDFVGEQFF. The DNA of the CDR3 is TGTGCCACCAGCAGAGATTTCGTGGGGGAGCAGTTCTTC.

This clonotype was seen a few times. This may arise from a read error, as a much more abundant clone is one base away. The chain couples TRBV7-9 to TRBJ2-6, with 7 bases lining up with TRBD1. There are 17 residues in the CDR3. The germline V gene encodes CDR1 SEHNR and CDR2 FQNEAQ (reference sequence). The chain's CDR3 is CANSSLGQPSGANVLTF. CDR3 coding DNA: TGTGCCAACAGCTCTTTGGGACAGCCCTCTGGGGCCAACGTCCTGACTTTC.

This clonotype was detected ten times or more. This chain connects TRBV20-1 to TRBJ2-3; 11 bases agree with TRBD2. The CDR3 consists of 13 residues. V shed 6 bases, J shed 5 bases, and the junction held 4 bases outside the gene matches. CDR1 and CDR2 from the germline V gene are DFQATT and SNEGSKA (reference sequence). The CDR3 DNA sequence: TGCAGTGCGACTAGCGGGGTCCGAGATACGCAGTATTTT. Translation gives CSATSGVRDTQYF.